The next 13 T cell receptor beta chains were all read from a single sample in a study of T-cell reconstitution after alpha-beta-depleted transplantation in children (TCRdb year 2016). Libraries were made using PCR. Sequencing was performed on an Illumina HiSeq 2500. To normalize quantification of the TCRbeta repertoire, the TCR libraries were built with molecular barcoding that relied on unique molecular identifiers. TCRdb reran the public reads through fastp at Q25 and MiXCR, keeping productive beta chains. Every distinct CDR3 protein forms one entry, paired with its most common genes and DNA. For this sample there are 640,000 or so distinct CDR3 sequences; around a sixth appear just once. About 1.1% of the sample is in the top ten clones. The sample here was PBMCs from the stem cell graft donor, taken from the stem cell graft. The receptors were sampled from a human donor who donated a stem cell graft to a child with acute myeloid leukemia.

The rearrangement joins TRBV24-1 to TRBJ2-4; 8 bases fit TRBD1. Germline-derived CDR1 and CDR2 are KGHDR and SFDVKD. The CDR3 sequence is 16 residues long. Trimming removed 3 bases from V and 4 bases from J; junction bases left unmatched: 7. The CDR3 spells CATSDPRTGSKNIQYF. The CDR3 nucleotides are TGTGCCACCAGTGATCCCAGGACAGGGTCGAAAAACATTCAGTACTTC.

This clonotype was detected only once. This sequence joins TRBV3-1 and TRBJ1-5; 11 bases match TRBD1. From germline, CDR1 is LGHDT and CDR2 YNNKEL (reference sequence). The CDR3 totals 16 residues. Trimming cost V 3 bases and J 6 bases; bases outside gene matches: 7. The CDR3 spells CASSQARDRGAQPQHF. Written as DNA, the CDR3 is TGTGCCAGCAGCCAGGCCCGGGACAGGGGGGCTCAGCCCCAGCATTTT.

This clonotype was recorded many times. The V and J genes are TRBV12-3 or TRBV12-4 and TRBJ1-1; maybe TRBD1 (6 bases). The CDR3 is 13 amino acids. The V end lost 5 bases, the J end lost 7 bases, and 14 bases lay between the germline ends. The CDR3 DNA is TGTGCCAGCAGTCCCTGGGACACGGGTGAAGCTTTCTTT. As protein: CASSPWDTGEAFF.

This clonotype has a count of ten or more. The V gene is TRBV20-1, the J gene TRBJ2-7; D remains unclear. The CDR3 length is 11 residues. V lost 6 bases to trimming and J lost 7 bases, with 13 bases between them. In germline, CDR1 is DFQATT, CDR2 SNEGSKA (reference sequence). The CDR3 is CSASQVLEQYF. CDR3 DNA: TGCAGTGCATCTCAAGTTTTGGAGCAGTACTTC.

This clonotype was observed a few times. The J gene is TRBJ2-2, the V gene TRBV12-3 or TRBV12-4; D uncertain. Trimming pared 6 bases from V and 1 base from J, leaving 15 bases between. CDR3 size: 16 residues. This CDR3 reads CASSLRSVGNTGELFF. The CDR3 DNA reads TGTGCCAGCAGCCTTAGGTCCGTCGGGAACACCGGGGAGCTGTTTTTT.

The rearrangement uses TRBV7-2 and TRBJ2-7; D is unclear. The length of the CDR3 is 15 residues. Germline V CDR1 and CDR2: SGHTA, FQGNSA. V was pared by 2 bases and J by 2 bases, with 13 bases between. This chain's CDR3 is CASSLLFDTTYEQYF. The DNA for the CDR3 is TGTGCCAGCAGCTTACTGTTCGACACCACCTACGAGCAGTACTTC.

This clonotype appeared a single time. The V call is TRBV28, the J call TRBJ1-2; D uncertain. V was cut by 4 bases and J by 4 bases, with 10 bases left in between. The CDR3 totals 13 residues. Germline-derived CDR1 and CDR2 are MDHEN and SYDVKM. CDR3 loop: CASSYKDSYGYTF. The CDR3 nucleotides are TGTGCCAGCAGTTACAAGGATAGCTATGGCTACACCTTC.

Ten or more counts support this clonotype. The rearrangement joins TRBV6-5 to TRBJ1-1, with D maybe TRBD1 (6 bases). CDR1 is MNHEY and CDR2 is SVGAGI in the germline V gene. The length of the CDR3 is 16 residues. Trimming stripped 0 bases from V and 0 bases from J, with 11 bases between. CDR3 in amino acids: CASSYSAGAMNTEAFF. The DNA of the CDR3 is TGTGCCAGCAGTTACTCGGCAGGGGCAATGAACACTGAAGCTTTCTTT.

This clonotype appeared many times. This sequence joins TRBV20-1 and TRBJ1-1; D remains ambiguous. V dropped 0 bases and J dropped 1 base, with 9 bases sitting between them. CDR3 length: 14 amino acids. Germline V gene data show CDR1 as DFQATT and CDR2 as SNEGSKA (reference sequence). As DNA, the CDR3 is TGCAGTGCTAGAGAAATGACGGAGAACACTGAAGCTTTCTTT. It encodes CSAREMTENTEAFF.

The chain has TRBV27 and TRBJ1-1; D is possibly TRBD1 (5 bases). The V gene's germline CDR1 is MNHEY and CDR2 SMNVEV (reference sequence). The CDR3 is 15 amino acids. V was trimmed by 1 base and J by 4 bases, leaving 13 bases between them. The CDR3 DNA sequence: TGTGCCAGCAGTTTATGTGGGGGTAGGAGCACTGAAGCTTTCTTT. Translated, it gives CASSLCGGRSTEAFF.

This clonotype was picked up many times. The CDR3 sequence is CASIISSGTDTQYF. The DNA for the CDR3 is TGTGCCAGCATTATCTCTAGCGGCACAGATACGCAGTATTTT. The rearrangement joins TRBV12-3 or TRBV12-4 to TRBJ2-3; tentative D call: TRBD2 (6 bases). The germline V and J ends were trimmed by 7 bases and 1 base, with 12 bases remaining between them. The CDR3 totals 14 residues.

This clonotype has a count of ten or more. This chain joins TRBV7-9 and TRBJ2-7; D is perhaps TRBD2 (6 bases). The CDR3 extends over 14 amino acids. V dropped 6 bases and J dropped 2 bases, with 14 bases sitting between them. CDR1 and CDR2 (germline): SEHNR, FQNEAQ (reference sequence). The chain's CDR3 is CASSLAGSPYEQYF. For the CDR3, the DNA is TGTGCCAGCAGTTTGGCGGGGTCCCCCTACGAGCAGTACTTC.

This clonotype was seen a handful of times. The rearrangement links TRBV27 to TRBJ1-4, with TRBD1 matching over 9 bases. V lost 2 bases, J lost 5 bases, and 3 bases stayed unmatched. Germline V CDR1 and CDR2: MNHEY, SMNVEV (reference sequence). The CDR3 is 15 amino acids. The CDR3 reads CASSLNRGLNEKLFF. In DNA form, the CDR3 reads TGTGCCAGCAGTTTAAACAGGGGGCTGAATGAAAAACTGTTTTTT.